Listed here are 25 T cell receptor beta chains from one sample, sequenced in a study of read filtering for tumor transcriptome and immune sequencing. The library was built from around 0.4 ug RNA with molecular barcoded adaptors for alpha/delta and beta/gamma chains. TCRdb fed the reads into MiXCR, producing one record per CDR3 protein. The sample has some 120,000 distinct CDR3 sequences, roughly 13% seen once; the top ten hold 9.5% to 11%. Sequenced sample: a population of CD138-negative cells sorted from bone marrow. These TCRs come from a donor over 35 with multiple myeloma.

The sample holds many counts of this clonotype. The CDR3 coding sequence is TGTGCCACCAGTGATCTCCTCGACACCGGGGAGCTGTTTTTT. As protein: CATSDLLDTGELFF. This sequence joins TRBV24-1 and TRBJ2-2; the D is unclear. Germline values: CDR1 KGHDR, CDR2 SFDVKD. V was trimmed by 3 bases and J by 3 bases, leaving 7 bases between them. The CDR3 covers 14 residues.

The table lists this clonotype with many counts. The chain recombines TRBV5-1 with TRBJ1-5, with D perhaps matching TRBD1 (6 bases). Looked up from germline, CDR1 is SGHRS and CDR2 is YFSETQ. The CDR3 loop spans 15 amino acids. V lost 0 bases and J 5 bases, leaving 12 bases between the germline ends. CDR3 in amino acids: CASSLDGGLDQPQHF. In nucleotides, the CDR3 is TGCGCCAGCAGCTTGGACGGGGGGCTCGATCAGCCCCAGCATTTT.

This clonotype has ten or more counts. The chain joins TRBV20-1 to TRBJ2-7, with 11 positions matching TRBD2. The V and J ends lost 3 bases and 3 bases, in that order; junction bases with no gene match: 10. Germline V gene lookup returns CDR1 DFQATT and CDR2 SNEGSKA (reference sequence). This CDR3 region has 16 residues. The CDR3 is CSARDYLLAGGYEQYF. The CDR3 DNA sequence: TGCAGTGCTAGGGACTACTTGCTAGCGGGAGGCTACGAGCAGTACTTC.

This clonotype was counted between two and nine times. The chain recombines TRBV6-5 with TRBJ1-5, with 8 bases identical to TRBD1. V trimming: 2 bases; J trimming: 7 bases; junction bases outside the gene matches: 7. Germline values: CDR1 MNHEY, CDR2 SVGAGI. CDR3 size: 15 residues. The CDR3 here is CASSYSRGQGQPQHF. CDR3 in DNA: TGTGCCAGCAGTTACAGCAGGGGGCAGGGGCAGCCCCAGCATTTT.

This clonotype was recorded many times. The rearrangement links TRBV14 to TRBJ1-4, with unresolved D. CDR1 is SGHDN, CDR2 FVKESK, per germline. The CDR3 consists of 14 residues. The germline V and J ends were trimmed by 4 bases and 0 bases, with 6 bases remaining between them. CDR3 sequence reads: CASSLPSTNEKLFF. The CDR3 region has the DNA TGTGCCAGCAGCCTGCCTTCAACTAATGAAAAACTGTTTTTT.

A remark on this clonotype: A read error may be the cause here, since a much bigger clone is one base away. The V call is TRBV3-1, the J call TRBJ2-7, with TRBD1 identical over 10 bases. Per the germline V gene, CDR1 is LGHDT and CDR2 is YNNKEL (reference sequence). This CDR3 region has 16 residues. V lost 8 bases, J lost 0 bases, and 10 bases stayed unmatched. The CDR3 loop is CASGPRGQGRSYEQYF. The CDR3, as DNA: TGTGCCAGCGGCCCCCGGGGACAGGGGCGCTCCTACGAGCAGTACTTC.

In this sample, this clonotype turned up many times. V and J are TRBV6-5 and TRBJ2-2, with TRBD1 matching over 12 bases. This CDR3 is built from 17 residues. V lost 0 bases and J lost 5; bases outside the gene matches: 4. Germline V gene data show CDR1 as MNHEY and CDR2 as SVGAGI. CDR3 nucleotides: TGTGCCAGCAGTTACTCACGGGACAGGGGGCGAACCGGGGAGCTGTTTTTT. It is translated as CASSYSRDRGRTGELFF.

At least ten counts were recorded for this clonotype. The chain uses TRBV5-4 and TRBJ2-3, with TRBD2 matching over 15 bases. There are 18 residues in the CDR3. Germline-derived CDR1 and CDR2 are SGHNT and YYREEE (reference sequence). Trimming took 3 bases from V and 0 from J; bases not matched to a gene: 5. CDR3 sequence reads: CASSSGLAGGDSTDTQYF. CDR3 nucleotide sequence: TGTGCCAGCAGCTCCGGACTAGCGGGAGGGGATAGCACAGATACGCAGTATTTT.

This clonotype was recorded at least ten times. J is TRBJ2-1 and V is TRBV10-2, with 7 positions matching TRBD2. V lost 5 bases to trimming and J lost 5 bases; unmatched junction nucleotides: 6. Germline loops: CDR1 WSHSY, CDR2 SAAADI. This CDR3 is built from 14 residues. The CDR3 protein is CASSRSTSDNEQFF. CDR3 bases: TGCGCCAGCAGTCGGAGTACTAGCGACAATGAGCAGTTCTTC.

There are a few counts of this clonotype. V usage is TRBV5-1 and J usage is TRBJ2-2; no reliable D call. With 0 bases removed from V and 5 bases from J, the gap between germline ends came to 11 bases. Germline CDR1 and CDR2: SGHRS and YFSETQ. This CDR3 is 15 amino acids long. CDR3: CASSLDGQTTGELFF. For the CDR3, the DNA is TGCGCCAGCAGCTTGGATGGGCAAACAACCGGGGAGCTGTTTTTT. Supplemented by reference TRBV5-1 and TRBJ2-2, the full variable domain reads KAGVTQTPRYLIKTRGQQVTLSCSPISGHRSVSWYQQTPGQGLQFLFEYFSETQRNKGNFPGRFSGRQFSNSRSEMNVSTLELGDSALYLCASSLDGQTTGELFFGEGSRLTVL.

This clonotype has at least ten counts. The CDR3 DNA reads as TGCGCCAGCAGCTTGCGGCAGGGGCCGCAGTTCTTC. Translation: CASSLRQGPQFF. This rearrangement joins TRBV5-1 to TRBJ2-1, with D possibly TRBD1 on 6 matching bases. V was pared by 1 base and J by 12 bases, with 11 bases between. The germline V gene encodes CDR1 SGHRS and CDR2 YFSETQ. The length of the CDR3 is 12 residues.

This clonotype was seen many times. The chain has TRBV20-1 and TRBJ1-1; a possible D gene is TRBD1 (5 bases). The ends were cut back, 3 bases at V and 1 base at J, with 12 bases in the middle. CDR3 length equals 14 residues. Germline CDR1 and CDR2: DFQATT and SNEGSKA (reference sequence). Here the CDR3 reads CSASGAEGNTEAFF. The DNA for the CDR3 is TGCAGTGCTAGCGGGGCGGAAGGGAACACTGAAGCTTTCTTT.

As regards this clonotype: Given a much more abundant clone one base away, this may be a read error. This chain uses TRBV12-3 or TRBV12-4 with TRBJ1-1; D might be TRBD1 (5 bases). CDR3 size: 13 residues. The CDR3 sequence: CASIGHGSGEALF. DNA of the CDR3: TGTGCCAGCATAGGACACGGGAGTGGTGAAGCTCTCTTT.

With respect to this clonotype: A read error is possible here, since a much larger clone lies one base away. The CDR3 ends on some other residue instead of the conserved phenylalanine or tryptophan, so this is likely a read error. The DNA for the CDR3 is TGTGCCAGCAGTTTAATGATTAGCGCAGCCAAAAACATTCAGTACCTC. Its translation: CASSLMISAAKNIQYL. The genes are TRBV28 and TRBJ2-4, with D maybe TRBD2 (5 bases). The CDR3 consists of 16 residues. Trimming shortened V by 2 bases and J by 0 bases, and 11 bases separated the two germline ends. Germline V gene lookup returns CDR1 MDHEN and CDR2 SYDVKM.

This clonotype was detected many times. The CDR3 region has the DNA TGTGCCAGCAGCTTGGGACAGCAGGGCTATGGCTACACCTTC. Amino acid sequence: CASSLGQQGYGYTF. V and J are TRBV7-9 and TRBJ1-2; 7 bases are a match to TRBD1. CDR1 and CDR2 from the germline V gene are SEHNR and FQNEAQ (reference sequence). The CDR3 spans 14 residues. V trimming: 3 bases; J trimming: 4 bases; junction bases outside the gene matches: 5. The full variable domain, completed using reference TRBV7-9 and TRBJ1-2, is DTGVSQNPRHKITKRGQNVTFRCDPISEHNRLYWYRQTLGQGPEFLTYFQNEAQLEKSRLLSDRFSAERPKGSFSTLEIQRTEQGDSAMYLCASSLGQQGYGYTFGSGTRLTVV.

The table lists this clonotype with a few counts. The chain links TRBV18 to TRBJ2-2; 7 positions agree with TRBD1. V shed 6 bases, J shed 0 bases, and the junction held 7 bases outside the gene matches. Germline loops: CDR1 KGHSH, CDR2 LQKENI. The CDR3 consists of 16 residues. The CDR3 coding sequence is TGTGCCAGCTCCCTCGACAGGGCGGCGAACACCGGGGAGCTGTTTTTT. Its protein product is CASSLDRAANTGELFF.

V usage is TRBV9 and J usage is TRBJ2-5; TRBD2 agrees at 8 bases. The trim removed 0 bases at V and 5 bases at J, leaving 6 bases unmatched. Per the germline V gene, CDR1 is SGDLS and CDR2 is YYNGEE. The CDR3 runs to 15 residues. CDR3 nucleotides: TGTGCCAGCAGCGTAGATTTGCGGGGGGTTGAGACCCAGTACTTC. This sequence encodes CASSVDLRGVETQYF.

This clonotype was seen many times. The gene calls are TRBV12-3 or TRBV12-4 and TRBJ1-1; TRBD1 matches at 10 bases. The CDR3 sequence is 15 residues long. V shed 5 bases, J shed 4 bases, and the junction held 7 bases outside the gene matches. The CDR3 reads CASSPWTGGFTEAFF. The DNA of the CDR3 is TGTGCCAGCAGTCCGTGGACAGGGGGGTTCACTGAAGCTTTCTTT.

V gene TRBV2 combines with J gene TRBJ2-2, with TRBD2 identical over 11 bases. CDR1 and CDR2 from the germline V gene are SNHLY and FYNNEI. Trimming took 6 bases from V and 4 from J; bases not matched to a gene: 1. This CDR3 region has 14 residues. CDR3 amino acids: CASRGLAGTGELFF. Here the CDR3 DNA reads TGTGCCAGCAGAGGACTAGCGGGCACCGGGGAGCTGTTTTTT. Full variable domain (missing parts from reference TRBV2 and TRBJ2-2): EPEVTQTPSHQVTQMGQEVILRCVPISNHLYFYWYRQILGQKVEFLVSFYNNEISEKSEIFDDQFSVERPDGSNFTLKIRSTKLEDSAMYFCASRGLAGTGELFFGEGSRLTVL.

A word on this clonotype: A junction boundary mismatches the germline segment, possibly from a read error. The CDR3 protein is CASSFPGTSFTGEPFF. CDR3 DNA: TGTGCCAGCAGTTTTCCAGGGACTAGTTTTACCGGGGAGCCGTTTTTT. This chain links TRBV12-3 or TRBV12-4 with TRBJ2-2; the match to TRBD2 covers 8 bases. The CDR3 length is 16 residues.

This clonotype has just a few counts. The rearrangement joins TRBV7-2 to TRBJ1-3, with 8 bases that match TRBD1. V lost 3 bases to trimming and J lost 10 bases; unmatched junction nucleotides: 2. The CDR3 has 12 residues. Per the germline V gene, CDR1 is SGHTA and CDR2 is FQGNSA. CDR3 sequence (DNA): TGTGCCAGCAGCTTTCAGGGGGCGACCATATATTTT. It specifies CASSFQGATIYF. Together with reference TRBV7-2 and TRBJ1-3, the CDR3 gives the full variable domain: GAGVSQSPSNKVTEKGKDVELRCDPISGHTALYWYRQSLGQGLEFLIYFQGNSAPDKSGLPSDRFSAERTGGSVSTLTIQRTQQEDSAVYLCASSFQGATIYFGEGSWLTVV.

This clonotype was recorded at least ten times. The chain uses TRBV28 and TRBJ2-5; 9 nucleotides match TRBD1. There are 16 residues in the CDR3. The germline V gene encodes CDR1 MDHEN and CDR2 SYDVKM. After removal of 7 bases from V and 4 bases from J, the junction contained 13 bases not matched to a gene. The CDR3 loop is CASTSSGQGWGETQYF. CDR3 coding DNA: TGTGCCAGCACCTCCTCGGGACAGGGATGGGGAGAGACCCAGTACTTC.

A single count supports this clonotype. V and J are TRBV7-8 and TRBJ1-2; TRBD1 matches at 7 bases. This CDR3 has 15 residues. CDR1 and CDR2 from the germline V gene are SGHVS and FQNEAQ. Trimming at V came to 7 bases and at J to 4 bases, leaving 12 bases not matched to a gene. The chain's CDR3 is CASTPSTGVGYGYTF. In DNA form, the CDR3 reads TGTGCCAGCACCCCCTCCACAGGGGTTGGCTATGGCTACACCTTC. Filled out from reference TRBV7-8 and TRBJ1-2, the complete variable domain reads GAGVSQSPRYKVAKRGQDVALRCDPISGHVSLFWYQQALGQGPEFLTYFQNEAQLDKSGLPSDRFFAERPEGSVSTLKIQRTQQEDSAVYLCASTPSTGVGYGYTFGSGTRLTVV.

This clonotype appeared many times. V is TRBV28 and J is TRBJ2-2; TRBD2 agrees at 13 bases. The CDR3 extends over 17 amino acids. The ends lost 5 bases at V and 2 bases at J; junction bases unmatched: 5. CDR1 MDHEN and CDR2 SYDVKM come from the germline V gene. In nucleotides, the CDR3 is TGTGCCAGCAGTCCACTAGCGGGAGGGTTAAACACCGGGGAGCTGTTTTTT. Amino acids: CASSPLAGGLNTGELFF.

This clonotype showed up many times. The J gene is TRBJ2-7, the V gene TRBV20-1; 8 bases align to TRBD1. The J segment lost 1 base and the V segment lost 5 bases, leaving 7 bases of the junction unmatched. The germline V gene encodes CDR1 DFQATT and CDR2 SNEGSKA (reference sequence). The CDR3 spans 14 residues. For the CDR3, the DNA is TGCAGTGCTGACGGGACAGGTCGTTCCTACGAGCAGTACTTC. Protein sequence: CSADGTGRSYEQYF.